The 10 T cell receptor beta chains reported below all come from one sample, sequenced in a study of blood T cell repertoires in COVID-19. Method: immunoSEQ multiplex PCR; TCRdb's copy keeps in-frame clones and lacks some. The profile shows around 370,000 clones, roughly 89% of them singletons. The sample taken for sequencing was peripheral blood. These receptors were obtained from a man aged 18 to 29 with active or convalescent COVID-19.

V and J are TRBV7-6 and TRBJ1-5; D unclear. Trimming removed 2 bases from V and 5 bases from J, with 7 bases in between. CDR1 and CDR2 (germline): SGHVS, FNYEAQ. The CDR3 totals 13 residues. The chain's CDR3 is CASSLTRDQPQHF. As DNA, the CDR3 is TGTGCCAGCAGCTTAACGAGGGATCAGCCCCAGCATTTT.

CDR3 sequence: CASSLRNGYTF. CDR3 in DNA: TGTGCCAGCAGTTTACGTAATGGCTACACCTTC. The chain links TRBV12-3 or TRBV12-4 to TRBJ1-2; no clear D gene. Trimming took off 2 bases at V and 6 bases at J, with 4 bases between the two ends. CDR3 size: 11 residues.

The sample holds one count of this clone. The rearrangement links TRBV7-9 to TRBJ1-5; D gene ambiguous. CDR3 length equals 11 residues. Germline V gives CDR1 SEHNR, CDR2 FQNEAQ (reference sequence). The V and J ends lost 11 bases and 0 bases respectively, with 5 bases between them. The chain's CDR3 is CAPYSNQPQHF. In DNA form, the CDR3 reads TGTGCCCCTTATAGCAATCAGCCCCAGCATTTT. Together with reference TRBV7-9 and TRBJ1-5, the CDR3 gives the full variable domain: DTGVSQNPRHKITKRGQNVTFRCDPISEHNRLYWYRQTLGQGPEFLTYFQNEAQLEKSRLLSDRFSAERPKGSFSTLEIQRTEQGDSAMYLCAPYSNQPQHFGDGTRLSIL.

The chain is built from TRBV11-2 and TRBJ1-1; no firm D call. There are 11 residues in the CDR3. The germline V and J ends were trimmed by 7 bases and 1 base, with 4 bases remaining between them. The germline CDR1 and CDR2 sequences are SGHAT and FQNNGV. CDR3 protein: CASIGNTEAFF. Written as DNA, the CDR3 is TGTGCCAGCATCGGGAACACTGAAGCTTTCTTT.

The chain's CDR3 is CASSFLGGGAVGTQYF. For the CDR3, the DNA is TGTGCCAGCAGCTTTCTCGGCGGGGGGGCGGTGGGTACGCAGTATTTT. The rearrangement uses TRBV11-1 and TRBJ2-3, with 9 positions matching TRBD2. The trim removed 3 bases at V and 8 bases at J, leaving 12 bases unmatched. CDR1 and CDR2 (germline): SGHAT, FQDESV (reference sequence). The CDR3 has 16 amino acids. Drawing the rest from reference TRBV11-1 and TRBJ2-3, the complete variable domain is EAEVAQSPRYKITEKSQAVAFWCDPISGHATLYWYRQILGQGPELLVQFQDESVVDDSQLPKDRFSAERLKGVDSTLKIQPAELGDSAMYLCASSFLGGGAVGTQYFGPGTRLTVL.

This chain's CDR3 is CASSLLGGGAVTGELFF. In DNA form, the CDR3 reads TGTGCCAGCAGCCTATTAGGAGGGGGCGCGGTCACCGGGGAGCTGTTTTTT. The chain couples TRBV7-3 to TRBJ2-2; D might be TRBD1 (7 bases). The CDR3 spans 17 residues. V was shortened by 5 bases and J by 4 bases, with 20 bases between the two germline ends. Germline assignment: CDR1 SGHTA and CDR2 FQGTGA.

This rearrangement joins TRBV2 to TRBJ1-6; D is undetermined. CDR3 length equals 14 residues. Trimming removed 2 bases from V and 3 bases from J, with 5 bases in between. Germline-derived CDR1 and CDR2 are SNHLY and FYNNEI. The CDR3 sequence: CASSEQRYNSPLHF. CDR3 nucleotides: TGTGCCAGCAGTGAACAGCGCTATAATTCACCCCTCCACTTT. The variable domain in full, completed from reference TRBV2 and TRBJ1-6, reads EPEVTQTPSHQVTQMGQEVILRCVPISNHLYFYWYRQILGQKVEFLVSFYNNEISEKSEIFDDQFSVERPDGSNFTLKIRSTKLEDSAMYFCASSEQRYNSPLHFGNGTRLTVT.

The table lists this clone with a count of one. This chain links TRBV10-3 with TRBJ2-2, with 10 bases fitting TRBD2. The germline gives CDR1 ENHRY, CDR2 SYGVKD. J lost 4 bases, V lost 4 bases, and 6 bases had no gene match. The CDR3 covers 16 residues. CDR3 bases: TGTGCCATCAGTGCTAGCGGGAGTTGGGTCACCGGGGAGCTGTTTTTT. As protein: CAISASGSWVTGELFF.

A single count supports this clone. This chain connects TRBV28 to TRBJ1-4, with no clear D. The CDR3 totals 17 residues. Deletions cut 1 base from V and 0 bases from J, with 12 bases between. From germline, CDR1 is MDHEN and CDR2 SYDVKM. The CDR3 spells CASSLLYTDATNEKLFF. The DNA of the CDR3 is TGTGCCAGCAGTTTATTGTACACAGATGCAACTAATGAAAAACTGTTTTTT. Drawing the rest from reference TRBV28 and TRBJ1-4, the complete variable domain is DVKVTQSSRYLVKRTGEKVFLECVQDMDHENMFWYRQDPGLGLRLIYFSYDVKMKEKGDIPEGYSVSREKKERFSLILESASTNQTSMYLCASSLLYTDATNEKLFFGSGTQLSVL.

Only a few counts were recorded for this clone. The gene calls are TRBV6-4 and TRBJ2-3; 11 bases align to TRBD2. Trimming removed 3 bases from V and 4 bases from J; junction bases left unmatched: 3. The CDR3 sequence is 15 residues long. Germline V gene data show CDR1 as MRHNA and CDR2 as SNTAGT. For the CDR3, the DNA is TGTGCCAGCAGTGAAACTAGCGGGGGCCCAGATACGCAGTATTTT. Its protein is CASSETSGGPDTQYF.